The 5 T cell receptor beta chains given below trace back to one sample, sequenced in a study of blood T cells in healthy people across ages. Alongside a J-beta primer mix, a sample-barcoded 5' primer served in a second PCR lasting about 7 to 11 cycles. TCRdb independently ran MiXCR on the 5' RACE reads; one entry per CDR3 protein. The sample lists about 640,000 distinct CDR3 sequences; approximately 30% were seen once. The sequencing sample was made of blood. These receptors were collected from an elderly woman in good health.

This clonotype was seen at least ten times. The rearrangement joins TRBV7-2 to TRBJ1-2; D gene ambiguous. Germline V gene sequence: CDR1 SGHTA, CDR2 FQGNSA. V lost 1 base and J lost 4, with 13 bases in between. This CDR3 has 15 residues. Here the CDR3 reads CASSLDLPMGYGYTF. DNA of the CDR3: TGTGCCAGCAGCTTAGACCTCCCGATGGGCTATGGCTACACCTTC.

This clonotype was observed a few times. A read error may produce the germline difference seen at one junction end. The rearrangement uses TRBV6-2 or TRBV6-3 and TRBJ2-3; 9 bases are a match to TRBD2. Per germline, CDR1 MNHEY and CDR2 SVGEGT. The CDR3 has 17 amino acids. CDR3 residues: CASNKGLAGTITDTRYF. CDR3 nucleotide sequence: TGTGCCAGCAACAAAGGGCTAGCGGGGACGATCACAGATACGCGGTATTTT.

The DNA for the CDR3 is TGTGCCAGCAGTCCGGACACCTGGTCCTACGAGCAGTACTTC. Its translation: CASSPDTWSYEQYF. The chain carries TRBV6-5 and TRBJ2-7; TRBD1 might be the D (5 bases). From germline, CDR1 is MNHEY and CDR2 SVGAGI. There are 14 residues in the CDR3. V lost 5 bases, J lost 1 base, and 12 bases lay in between.

The rearrangement links TRBV5-1 to TRBJ2-7; D tentatively fits TRBD1 or TRBD2 (5 bases each). Germline V gives CDR1 SGHRS, CDR2 YFSETQ. Trimming took 5 bases from V and 7 from J, leaving 25 bases between them. The CDR3 sequence is 16 residues long. Written as DNA, the CDR3 is TGCGCCAGCAGATCAACCGGGGCAGGGCCCCCCATAGAGCAGTACTTC. As protein: CASRSTGAGPPIEQYF.

This clonotype has ten or more counts. The chain carries TRBV5-1 and TRBJ2-7, with D perhaps TRBD1 (5 bases). This CDR3 spans 17 amino acids. Deletions cut 1 base from V and 0 bases from J, with 17 bases between. The V gene's germline CDR1 is SGHRS and CDR2 YFSETQ. The CDR3 here is CASSLTASAGLSYEQYF. CDR3 sequence (DNA): TGCGCCAGCAGCTTGACCGCGTCGGCAGGGCTCTCCTACGAGCAGTACTTC. Full variable domain (rest looked up from reference TRBV5-1 and TRBJ2-7): KAGVTQTPRYLIKTRGQQVTLSCSPISGHRSVSWYQQTPGQGLQFLFEYFSETQRNKGNFPGRFSGRQFSNSRSEMNVSTLELGDSALYLCASSLTASAGLSYEQYFGPGTRLTVT.